These T cell receptor beta chains were read from a single sample in a study of Ad26.COV2.S vaccination and SARS-CoV-2 variants. Using immunoSEQ multiplex PCR, the repertoire was profiled, and TCRdb retains in-frame clones only, with some absent. The sample lists hundreds of thousands of clones; roughly nine tenths were seen once. This sample comprised peripheral blood, obtained in a trial of Ad26.COV2.S vaccine versus placebo. These receptors all come from a person aged 18-60 years who received the Ad26.COV2.S COVID-19 vaccine or a placebo. Each CDR3 is given with its conserved first and last residue. A D gene is named only where the DNA matches it firmly. Some rows have no size entry. The others give once, few or many, or a class for an expanded clone.

NA,TRBJ2-7,TRBV10-3,NA,TGTGCCATCAGTGAGGACGGGGATCCTTACGAGCAGTACTTC,CAISEDGDPYEQYF
NA,TRBJ2-1,TRBV18,NA,TGTGCCAGCTCACCAAGGACGGATTACAATGAGCAGTTCTTC,CASSPRTDYNEQFF
once,TRBJ1-6,TRBV21-1,NA,TGTGCCAGCAGCCTATCGGACGGGGGTTCACCCCTCCACTTT,CASSLSDGGSPLHF
NA,TRBJ1-1,TRBV15,NA,TGTGCCACCACCGGAAGGGGAGGGACTGAAGCTTTCTTT,CATTGRGGTEAFF
NA,TRBJ1-2,TRBV27,NA,TGTGCCAGCAGGCGCCGGGGGACCGATGGCTACACCTTC,CASRRRGTDGYTF
NA,TRBJ1-5,TRBV19,TRBD1,TGTGCCAGTAAAACCACGGACAGGACAAATCAGCCCCAGCATTTT,CASKTTDRTNQPQHF
NA,TRBJ1-2,TRBV7-8,NA,TGTGCCAGCAGCTTCCTGGGAAGGGTGGACTATGGCTACACCTTC,CASSFLGRVDYGYTF
NA,TRBJ2-2,TRBV5-4,TRBD1,TGTGCCAGCAGCTTGTTAGGGGGCACTGACGTTCCCGGGGAGCTGTTTTTT,CASSLLGGTDVPGELFF
NA,TRBJ2-3,TRBV24-1,NA,TGTGCCACCAGTGGCAGACCGGGACAAGATACGCAGTATTTT,CATSGRPGQDTQYF
NA,TRBJ1-2,TRBV19,TRBD1,TGTGCCAGTAGTATCCGGGACAGTCGTAGCTATGGCTACACCTTC,CASSIRDSRSYGYTF
NA,TRBJ2-7,TRBV28,NA,TGTGCCAGCAGTTTATCGGGGGAACCCTACGAGCAGTACTTC,CASSLSGEPYEQYF
few,TRBJ2-1,TRBV11-3,NA,TGTGCCAGCACCCTAAAACAGGGAGGTGAGCAGTTCTTC,CASTLKQGGEQFF
few,TRBJ1-1,TRBV5-1,TRBD1,TGCGCCAGCAGCTTGGCCGGGACAGGGTCGGTGGCGGACACTGAAGCTTTCTTT,CASSLAGTGSVADTEAFF
once,TRBJ2-2,TRBV9,TRBD2,TGTGCCAGCTCCTGGGGGGGCACCGGGGAGCTGTTTTTT,CASSWGGTGELFF
NA,TRBJ2-3,TRBV5-4,TRBD2,TGTGCCAGCAGGAGGACTAGCGGGAGAGCAGATACGCAGTATTTT,CASRRTSGRADTQYF
NA,TRBJ2-1,TRBV7-3,TRBD1,TGTGCCAGCAGCCCGGGCGGGGACAGGGTTGAGCAGTTCTTC,CASSPGGDRVEQFF
NA,TRBJ2-5,TRBV7-8,NA,TGTGCCAGCAGCAAGGCGCGAGAGACCCAGTACTTC,CASSKARETQYF
NA,TRBJ2-7,TRBV5-6,TRBD2,TGTGCCAGCAGCTGGGGACTAGCGGATTACGAGCAGTACTTC,CASSWGLADYEQYF
NA,TRBJ2-3,TRBV3-1/TRBV3-2,NA,TGTGCCAGCAGCCATGGCGGGATTGGGACAGATACGCAGTATTTT,CASSHGGIGTDTQYF
NA,TRBJ1-1,TRBV5-6,TRBD1,TGTGCCAGCAGCTTGAATTATAGGGGGCGGGTGAACACTGAAGCTTTCTTT,CASSLNYRGRVNTEAFF
NA,TRBJ2-2,TRBV9,NA,TGTGCCAGCAGACTAGGACCGGCGGACGGGGAGCTGTTTTTT,CASRLGPADGELFF
NA,TRBJ1-3,TRBV18,NA,TGTGCCAGCTCATACGACGGGCCGTACTCTGGAAACACCATATATTTT,CASSYDGPYSGNTIYF
NA,TRBJ2-1,TRBV19,NA,TGTGCCAGTATAAGGGCAACCTACAATGAGCAGTTCTTC,CASIRATYNEQFF
NA,TRBJ1-3,TRBV2,NA,TGTGCCAGCAGTTTTGGTGGAAACACCATATATTTT,CASSFGGNTIYF
once,TRBJ2-3,TRBV7-3,TRBD2,TGTGCCAGCAGCCCATTGGGGGGGAGACACACAGATACGCAGTATTTT,CASSPLGGRHTDTQYF
once,TRBJ1-3,TRBV6-5,TRBD1,TGTGCCAGCAGAACAGGGGCTGGAAACACCATATATTTT,CASRTGAGNTIYF
NA,TRBJ1-6,TRBV7-2,NA,TGTGCCAGCAGCGCCGCCGTGGGGGGAGGGAGAAATTCACCCCTCCACTTT,CASSAAVGGGRNSPLHF
NA,TRBJ1-1,TRBV18,NA,TGTGCCAGCTCACTAACTGGTTACACTGAAGCTTTCTTT,CASSLTGYTEAFF
once,TRBJ2-1,TRBV9,TRBD2,TGTGCCAGCAGCGTAGTGGGACTAGCGTATAGCAATGAGCAGTTCTTC,CASSVVGLAYSNEQFF
NA,TRBJ1-5,TRBV19,NA,TGTGCCAGTTATGGGGGGAGCGGCAGGGCCTACAATCAGCCCCAGCATTTT,CASYGGSGRAYNQPQHF
NA,TRBJ1-1,TRBV6-2/TRBV6-3,TRBD1,TGTGCCAGCAGCTCGAGACCGGGACAGTCTGAAGCTTTCTTT,CASSSRPGQSEAFF
NA,TRBJ2-5,TRBV6-6,NA,TGTGCCAGCAGTTACTTAGGGACCCAGTACTTC,CASSYLGTQYF
few,TRBJ1-4,TRBV18,NA,TGTGCCAGCTCACCGAAAATTACGGGGGACGGAAAACTGTTTTTT,CASSPKITGDGKLFF
NA,TRBJ1-1,TRBV6-5,NA,TGTGCCAGCAGCCCGTATGTGACGGACACTGAAGCTTTCTTT,CASSPYVTDTEAFF
NA,TRBJ2-3,TRBV7-2,TRBD2,TGTGCCAGCAGCTCCTCCCGACTAGCAGCTTTCACAGATACGCAGTATTTT,CASSSSRLAAFTDTQYF
NA,TRBJ2-3,TRBV7-2,TRBD2,TGTGCCAGCAGCTCCCCCCGGGGGGTAGCGGGGGGGTACACAGATACGCAGTATTTT,CASSSPRGVAGGYTDTQYF
NA,TRBJ2-7,TRBV7-2,TRBD2,TGTGCCAGCACCTTGGAAGCGGGGGGGGCGTACGAGCAGTACTTC,CASTLEAGGAYEQYF
NA,TRBJ2-7,TRBV11-2,NA,TGTGCCAGCAGCTTAGGCGCCCCCTACGAGCAGTACTTC,CASSLGAPYEQYF
NA,TRBJ2-7,TRBV28,TRBD1,TGTGCCAGCAGTTACGACAGGGACTACGAGCAGTACTTC,CASSYDRDYEQYF
NA,TRBJ2-5,TRBV4-1,TRBD1,TGCGCCAGCAGCCTCGGACAGGGGATCGGCGCGGAGACCCAGTACTTC,CASSLGQGIGAETQYF
NA,TRBJ2-2,TRBV28,NA,TGTGCCAGCAGTTTATCTGGGGCGGGGAGGACCGGGGAGCTGTTTTTT,CASSLSGAGRTGELFF
NA,TRBJ2-3,TRBV7-9,TRBD2,TGTGCCAGCAGCTACTTGGCTAGCGGTTACACAGATACGCAGTATTTT,CASSYLASGYTDTQYF
few,TRBJ1-1,TRBV11-2,NA,TGTGCCAGCAGCTCGGAGGCGGCGGACACTGAAGCTTTCTTT,CASSSEAADTEAFF
NA,TRBJ1-1,TRBV9,TRBD1,TGTGCCAGCAGCCTACAGGGGGAGTGGAACACTGAAGCTTTCTTT,CASSLQGEWNTEAFF
NA,TRBJ1-2,TRBV28,NA,TGTGCCAGCAGTCCCCCGAGGGCGCAGGGTTATGGCTACACCTTC,CASSPPRAQGYGYTF
NA,TRBJ2-6,TRBV7-3,NA,TGTGCCAGCAGCTTGACGAGGGCTGGGGCCAACGTCCTGACTTTC,CASSLTRAGANVLTF
NA,TRBJ1-3,TRBV4-2,TRBD1,TGTGCCAGCAGCCAGGGACAGCCCAACGGCGATAACACCATATATTTT,CASSQGQPNGDNTIYF
NA,TRBJ2-1,TRBV2,NA,TGTGCCAGCAGAGGATGGGGTGAGCAGTTCTTC,CASRGWGEQFF
NA,TRBJ2-7,TRBV4-3,NA,TGCGCCAGCAGCCAAGATTTATTAGGCTACGAGCAGTACTTC,CASSQDLLGYEQYF
NA,TRBJ2-5,TRBV28,NA,TGTGCCAGCAGTTTTCCCGATAACCCCGGCGTAGAGACCCAGTACTTC,CASSFPDNPGVETQYF
NA,TRBJ2-4,TRBV2,NA,TGTGCCAGCAGCCTACTAGACGCCAAAAACATTCAGTACTTC,CASSLLDAKNIQYF
NA,TRBJ1-5,TRBV9,NA,TGTGCCAGCAGCGTAGCCGGGGTCAATCAGCCCCAGCATTTT,CASSVAGVNQPQHF
NA,TRBJ2-1,TRBV7-9,NA,TGTGCCAGCAGCTTAACGAGCTACAATGAGCAGTTCTTC,CASSLTSYNEQFF
NA,TRBJ2-7,TRBV7-9,NA,TGTGCCAGCAGCTTAGTGGGGAGCCTGTACGAGCAGTACTTC,CASSLVGSLYEQYF
few,TRBJ1-6,TRBV27,NA,TGTGCCAGCAGTGCGAAAACGGGGTATTCACCCCTCCACTTT,CASSAKTGYSPLHF
NA,TRBJ2-2,TRBV10-3,TRBD2,TGTGCCATCAGTTCATCCGGAATAGCGGGGGGCCCCGGGGAGCTGTTTTTT,CAISSSGIAGGPGELFF
NA,TRBJ1-1,TRBV10-1,NA,TGCGCCAGCAGTGAGAGGGTCAACACTGAAGCTTTCTTT,CASSERVNTEAFF
NA,TRBJ2-3,TRBV4-3,NA,TGCGCCAGCAGCCAAGGGGCAGCGGGCCCAGAGCGACCGGATACGCAGTATTTT,CASSQGAAGPERPDTQYF
NA,TRBJ2-5,TRBV10-3,NA,TGTGCCATCAGTGGCCCAAGATTCGGGACACAAGAGACCCAGTACTTC,CAISGPRFGTQETQYF
NA,TRBJ1-1,TRBV3-1/TRBV3-2,TRBD1,TGTGCCAGCAGCCAACTGACAGGGGCGGGCACTGAAGCTTTCTTT,CASSQLTGAGTEAFF